This TCR beta chain was profiled in a study of response to subunit inactivated influenza vaccine. There are 14 residues in the CDR3. Between the trimmed V and J ends, which lost 7 bases and 5 bases, there was a span of 17 bases. CDR1 and CDR2 from the germline V gene are SNHLY and FYNNEI. Each CDR3 protein is one row after TCRdb ran MiXCR on the RT-PCR reads. Among 550,000 to 800,000 distinct CDR3 sequences listed, 15% to 18% were seen once. This clonotype has more than one count but fewer than ten. This sample comprised PBMCs from blood, obtained roughly 12 days after vaccination. The receptor was isolated from a man aged 50 or older who received an inactivated influenza vaccine. This rearrangement joins TRBV2 to TRBJ1-2; D perhaps matches TRBD1 (5 bases). CDR3 amino acids: CASNVGGEGYGYTF. Here the CDR3 DNA reads TGTGCCAGCAACGTGGGGGGGGAGGGGTATGGCTACACCTTC.